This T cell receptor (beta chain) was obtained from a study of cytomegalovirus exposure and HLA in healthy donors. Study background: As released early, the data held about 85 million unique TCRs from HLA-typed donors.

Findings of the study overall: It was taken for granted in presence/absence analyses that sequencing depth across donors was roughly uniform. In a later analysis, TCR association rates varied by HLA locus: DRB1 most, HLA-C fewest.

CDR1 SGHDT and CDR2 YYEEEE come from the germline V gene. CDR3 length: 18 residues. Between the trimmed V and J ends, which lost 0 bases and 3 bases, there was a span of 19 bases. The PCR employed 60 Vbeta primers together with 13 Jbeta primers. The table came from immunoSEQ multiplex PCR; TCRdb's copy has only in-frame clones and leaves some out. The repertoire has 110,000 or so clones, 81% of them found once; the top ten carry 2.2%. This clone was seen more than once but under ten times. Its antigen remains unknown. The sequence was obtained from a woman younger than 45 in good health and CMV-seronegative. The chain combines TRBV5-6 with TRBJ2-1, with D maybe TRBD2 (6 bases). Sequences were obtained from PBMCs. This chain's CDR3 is CASSLGSSMGGSYNEQFF. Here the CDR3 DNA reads TGTGCCAGCAGCTTGGGGAGCAGTATGGGGGGAAGCTACAATGAGCAGTTCTTC.